The T cell receptor (beta chain) under discussion was sequenced for a study of cytomegalovirus exposure and HLA in healthy donors. The PCR employed 60 Vbeta primers together with 13 Jbeta primers. The data were produced by immunoSEQ multiplex PCR, yet TCRdb's version contains in-frame clones alone and is incomplete. The sample lists approximately 210,000 clones; around 83% were seen once. There are 17 residues in the CDR3. Germline V gene data show CDR1 as SGHRS and CDR2 as YFSETQ. J gave up 2 bases and V 5 bases, and 10 bases lay outside the gene matches. The sequenced material came from PBMCs. V gene TRBV5-1 combines with J gene TRBJ2-3; 11 bases are shared with TRBD2. The receptor comes from a woman in her 40s in good health and CMV-seronegative. The CDR3 spells CASSKGASGRSTDTQYF. The CDR3 nucleotides are TGCGCCAGCAGTAAAGGGGCTAGCGGGAGGTCCACAGATACGCAGTATTTT.